Following are 12 T cell receptor beta chains from one sample sequenced in a study of T cells after yellow fever vaccination. TCRdb re-analysed the 5' RACE reads in MiXCR, keeping a single row per CDR3 protein. The table includes around 300,000 distinct CDR3 sequences, 4.1% detected once. Sample: PBMCs, taken 5 days after the yellow fever booster vaccination. Source of these receptors: a man aged 18-30 years who received the YFV17D yellow fever vaccine.

This sequence joins TRBV15 and TRBJ2-7, with 13 positions matching TRBD2. Germline CDR1 is LNHNV and CDR2 is YYDKDF (reference sequence). This CDR3 comprises 17 residues. Germline trimming cut 1 base from V and 2 bases from J; bases unmatched to any gene: 5. In nucleotides, the CDR3 is TGTGCCACCAGCAGAGGCCCAGGACTAGCGGGGGCCTACGAGCAGTACTTC. Its protein product is CATSRGPGLAGAYEQYF. Full variable domain (missing parts from reference TRBV15 and TRBJ2-7): DAMVIQNPRYQVTQFGKPVTLSCSQTLNHNVMYWYQQKSSQAPKLLFHYYDKDFNNEADTPDNFQSRRPNTSFCFLDIRSPGLGDTAMYLCATSRGPGLAGAYEQYFGPGTRLTVT.

This clonotype was detected only a few times. The chain recombines TRBV4-3 with TRBJ1-2; D is unclear. The CDR3 totals 15 residues. Trimming left V 3 bases short and J 7 bases short, with 18 bases between. Germline V CDR1 and CDR2: LGHNA, YSLEER. The CDR3 spells CASSHPGGSGSGYTF. The CDR3 DNA follows: TGCGCCAGCAGCCACCCGGGAGGTAGCGGATCTGGCTACACCTTC.

This clonotype has just a few counts. The V call is TRBV7-8, the J call TRBJ1-1; D call uncertain. Germline CDR1 SGHVS, CDR2 FQNEAQ. Trimming cost V 2 bases and J 6 bases, with 7 bases left between them. The CDR3 has 12 residues. The CDR3 sequence is CASSLRISEAFF. As DNA, the CDR3 is TGTGCCAGCAGCTTAAGGATATCTGAAGCTTTCTTT.

This clonotype occurred a few times. The chain is built from TRBV6-5 and TRBJ1-5; perhaps TRBD1 as D (5 bases). CDR3 size: 13 residues. V lost 6 bases to trimming and J lost 6 bases, with 12 bases between them. Germline V gene data show CDR1 as MNHEY and CDR2 as SVGAGI. The CDR3, as DNA: TGTGCCAGCAGAAAGGCCCAGGGTCAGCCCCAGCATTTT. Translating it yields CASRKAQGQPQHF.

This clonotype was found many times. V gene TRBV5-1 combines with J gene TRBJ2-7, with D possibly being TRBD1 (6 bases). The CDR3 is 12 residues long. Germline-derived CDR1 and CDR2 are SGHRS and YFSETQ. V lost 3 bases to trimming and J lost 5 bases, with 9 bases between them. As DNA, the CDR3 is TGCGCCAGCAGCTATCCAGGGGACGAGCAGTACTTC. Encoded protein: CASSYPGDEQYF.

This clonotype was counted only a few times. The chain links TRBV7-2 to TRBJ2-5; TRBD2 aligns across 13 bases. The V segment lost 0 bases and the J segment 1 base; nucleotides outside the gene matches: 8. The CDR3 loop spans 19 amino acids. Germline V lookup: CDR1 SGHTA, CDR2 FQGNSA. The chain's CDR3 is CASSLAALLAGGIQETQYF. The CDR3, as DNA: TGTGCCAGCAGCTTAGCGGCACTACTAGCGGGGGGGATCCAAGAGACCCAGTACTTC.

This clonotype was observed a few times. V gene TRBV12-3 or TRBV12-4 combines with J gene TRBJ2-3; 8 bases map to TRBD2. This CDR3 has 17 residues. The V segment lost 3 bases and the J segment 1 base; nucleotides outside the gene matches: 9. CDR3 region: CASSFWAGGSGTDTQYF. In DNA form, the CDR3 reads TGTGCCAGCAGTTTTTGGGCGGGGGGATCGGGCACAGATACGCAGTATTTT.

There are a few counts of this clonotype. The chain recombines TRBV28 with TRBJ1-4, with TRBD1 matching 7 bases. The CDR3 totals 15 residues. Germline CDR1 reads MDHEN; CDR2 reads SYDVKM. V trimming: 4 bases; J trimming: 4 bases; junction bases outside the gene matches: 6. CDR3 sequence: CASSSPGGGNEKLFF. CDR3 DNA sequence: TGTGCCAGCAGTTCACCAGGGGGAGGTAATGAAAAACTGTTTTTT. The variable domain in full, completed from reference TRBV28 and TRBJ1-4, reads DVKVTQSSRYLVKRTGEKVFLECVQDMDHENMFWYRQDPGLGLRLIYFSYDVKMKEKGDIPEGYSVSREKKERFSLILESASTNQTSMYLCASSSPGGGNEKLFFGSGTQLSVL.

V usage is TRBV15 and J usage is TRBJ2-5; tentative D call: TRBD1 (5 bases). The CDR3 is 14 residues long. From germline, CDR1 is LNHNV and CDR2 YYDKDF (reference sequence). Trimming pared 5 bases from V and 2 bases from J, leaving 12 bases between. The CDR3 DNA follows: TGTGCCACCAGCTCGACAGTGCTACAAGAGACCCAGTACTTC. This translates into CATSSTVLQETQYF.

This clonotype has only a few counts. The chain links TRBV10-3 to TRBJ1-2, with TRBD1 identical over 7 bases. The trim removed 6 bases at V and 4 bases at J, leaving 11 bases unmatched. The CDR3 totals 15 residues. Per the germline V gene, CDR1 is ENHRY and CDR2 is SYGVKD. CDR3 sequence (DNA): TGTGCCATCAGACCCAAGACAGGGTTTTTCTATGGCTACACCTTC. Protein: CAIRPKTGFFYGYTF.

This clonotype was seen repeatedly, ten times or more. The CDR3, as DNA: TGCAGCGTTGACAGGGGTGGCAATGAGCAGTTCTTC. Its protein is CSVDRGGNEQFF. The rearrangement joins TRBV29-1 to TRBJ2-1; the D gene is possibly TRBD1 (6 bases). V shed 3 bases and J shed 6 bases, with 9 bases lying between them. The CDR3 loop spans 12 amino acids. Germline-derived CDR1 and CDR2 are SQVTM and ANQGSEA.

This clonotype was observed at least ten times. The chain couples TRBV4-1 to TRBJ1-4; no clear D. The V gene lost 1 base and the J gene lost 0 bases, with 9 bases spanning the gap. CDR1 and CDR2 from the germline V gene are MGHRA and YSYEKL. CDR3 size: 16 residues. CDR3 residues: CASSQVGVSTNEKLFF. The DNA for the CDR3 is TGCGCCAGCAGCCAAGTGGGTGTATCAACTAATGAAAAACTGTTTTTT.